Listed below are T cell receptor beta chains from one sample, sequenced in a study of cytomegalovirus exposure and HLA in healthy donors. TCRdb's copy holds only in-frame clones and misses some; the assay was immunoSEQ multiplex PCR. The sample shows approximately 100,000 clones, under 85% of them seen only once. The material sequenced was PBMCs. All receptors derive from a woman between 40 and 55 years old in good health and CMV-seronegative. CDR3s include the opening cysteine and the closing phenylalanine or tryptophan. The order of the fields is J gene, D gene, clone size, V gene, CDR3 DNA, CDR3 protein. D genes are given only for firm matches. Where a row states a size, it is once, few, many or the class of an expanded clone; other rows omit it.

TRBJ2-3 | TRBD2 | - | TRBV7-9 | TGTGCCAGCAGCCCAAGACTAGCGGTAAACACAGATACGCAGTATTTT | CASSPRLAVNTDTQYF
TRBJ1-1 | - | few | TRBV6-5 | TGTGCCAGCAGTCAACCCCACTCCCGGGACACTGAAGCTTTCTTT | CASSQPHSRDTEAFF
TRBJ1-3 | TRBD1 | - | TRBV11-2 | TGTGCCAGCAGCCCCCAAAGGACAGGGGGCTTCTCTGGAAACACCATATATTTT | CASSPQRTGGFSGNTIYF
TRBJ2-1 | TRBD2 | - | TRBV6-1 | TGTGCCAGCAGTAAAGGACTAGCTGAGAGCTCCTACAATGAGCAGTTCTTC | CASSKGLAESSYNEQFF
TRBJ2-1 | - | - | TRBV2 | TGTGCCAGCGGCGGGGAGCTGGGGAGCTCCTACAATGAGCAGTTCTTC | CASGGELGSSYNEQFF
TRBJ2-1 | TRBD2 | - | TRBV6-1 | TGTGCCAGCAGTGAATTTGCCGGGACTATCGAGCAGTTCTTC | CASSEFAGTIEQFF
TRBJ2-3 | TRBD2 | - | TRBV7-8 | TGTGCCAGCAGCCGGACCGGGACTAGAGGCACAGATACGCAGTATTTT | CASSRTGTRGTDTQYF
TRBJ2-5 | - | - | TRBV5-1 | TGCGCCAGCAGCTTGGTACAAGAGACCCAGTACTTC | CASSLVQETQYF
TRBJ2-4 | - | - | TRBV19 | TGTGCCAGTAAGACCCTAAGCGAAAACATTCAGTACTTC | CASKTLSENIQYF
TRBJ1-2 | TRBD1 | once | TRBV29-1 | TGCAGCGTTGGAGGGCAGGGGGCGAATTTTAACTATGGCTACACCTTC | CSVGGQGANFNYGYTF
TRBJ2-3 | TRBD1 | - | TRBV25-1 | TGTGCCAGCAGTGATCCGACAGGGCTTGTAACAGATACGCAGTATTTT | CASSDPTGLVTDTQYF
TRBJ2-2 | - | - | TRBV18 | TGTGCCAGCTCACCACTGGCGGCGAACACCGGGGAGCTGTTTTTT | CASSPLAANTGELFF
TRBJ1-2 | - | - | TRBV20-1 | TGCAGTGCTAAAAACAGGGTAGGCTACACCTTC | CSAKNRVGYTF
TRBJ2-4 | TRBD2 | - | TRBV15 | TGTGCCACCAGCAGAGGGACTAGCGGGGGTGAAAACATTCAGTACTTC | CATSRGTSGGENIQYF
TRBJ2-7 | TRBD1 | once | TRBV4-3 | TGCGCCAGCAGCCAAGGGTGGGACAGGTACCCCTACGAGCAGTACTTC | CASSQGWDRYPYEQYF
TRBJ1-2 | - | - | TRBV19 | TGTGCCAGTAGTATAGAGGGGCAGACCTATGGCTACACCTTC | CASSIEGQTYGYTF
TRBJ2-7 | - | - | TRBV9 | TGTGCCAGCAGCGTAGAACTTAGCTCCTACGAGCAGTACTTC | CASSVELSSYEQYF
TRBJ1-1 | - | - | TRBV7-9 | TGTGCCAGCAGCTTAGCGCGGACAACGAACACTGAAGCTTTCTTT | CASSLARTTNTEAFF
TRBJ2-7 | - | few | TRBV5-8 | TGTGCCAGCAGCTTCGGGATAAGCGAGCAGTACTTC | CASSFGISEQYF
TRBJ2-7 | - | few | TRBV9 | TGTGCCAGCAGCGAAGGGGGACACATGAACGAGCAGTACTTC | CASSEGGHMNEQYF
TRBJ2-5 | TRBD2 | - | TRBV29-1 | TGCAGCGTAGCGGGAGGGGGCACGTGGCGGGAGAGCCAGGAGACCCAGTACTTC | CSVAGGGTWRESQETQYF
TRBJ2-5 | TRBD2 | - | TRBV18 | TGTGCCAGCTCACCCTGGACTAGCGTCCAAGAGACCCAGTACTTC | CASSPWTSVQETQYF
TRBJ2-1 | - | - | TRBV18 | TGTGCCAGCTCACCACGTGGCAGGGGCCCGACCTACAATGAGCAGTTCTTC | CASSPRGRGPTYNEQFF
TRBJ2-1 | TRBD2 | few | TRBV6-1 | TGTGCCAGCAGTCGTGCGGGAGTCGCTGAGCAGTTCTTC | CASSRAGVAEQFF
TRBJ1-2 | - | - | TRBV13 | TGTGCCAGCAGCTTAGGCTTGAGTGTCGCTCTACGAACCAACTATGGCTACACCTTC | CASSLGLSVALRTNYGYTF
TRBJ2-3 | TRBD2 | - | TRBV2 | TGTGCCAGCAGACGACTAGCGGGGATGTCAGATACGCAGTATTTT | CASRRLAGMSDTQYF
TRBJ1-1 | - | - | TRBV12-5 | TGTGCTAGTGGTTTTGAGGGCACTGAAGCTTTCTTT | CASGFEGTEAFF
TRBJ1-4 | TRBD1 | - | TRBV5-6 | TGTGCCAGCAGCTGGGGACAGCCGTCTAATGAAAAACTGTTTTTT | CASSWGQPSNEKLFF
TRBJ2-1 | TRBD2 | - | TRBV5-8 | TGTGCCAGCAGCTTGGGGGCTAGCGGGAGCTACAATGAGCAGTTCTTC | CASSLGASGSYNEQFF
TRBJ2-3 | TRBD1 | - | TRBV29-1 | TGCAGCGGACCTCGGGACAGGACACCCAGCACAGATACGCAGTATTTT | CSGPRDRTPSTDTQYF
TRBJ1-5 | - | - | TRBV27 | TGTGCCAGCAGTTTAAACGCGGATAGCAATCAGCCCCAGCATTTT | CASSLNADSNQPQHF
TRBJ1-5 | - | once | TRBV28 | TGTGCCAGCAGTCCCCCTGGGGGGGCCCAGCCCCAGCATTTT | CASSPPGGAQPQHF
TRBJ1-3 | TRBD1 | - | TRBV19 | TGTGCCAGTAAAGTGACAGGGGCCATATCCTCTGGAAACACCATATATTTT | CASKVTGAISSGNTIYF
TRBJ2-7 | - | - | TRBV28 | TGTGCCAGCCGCCGGGGGAGGAGGGTCTCCTACGAGCAGTACTTC | CASRRGRRVSYEQYF
TRBJ2-7 | - | - | TRBV5-1 | TGCGCCAGCAGCTTGGAGGGGTACAACGAGCAGTACTTC | CASSLEGYNEQYF
TRBJ2-2 | - | - | TRBV7-9 | TGTGCCAGCATCGAGCGGGGACAAATTACCGGGGAGCTGTTTTTT | CASIERGQITGELFF
TRBJ1-2 | TRBD1 | few | TRBV19 | TGTGCCAGTACAACAGGGGAAGCCCACATTGGTCACTATGGCTACACCTTC | CASTTGEAHIGHYGYTF
TRBJ2-7 | - | - | TRBV27 | TGTGCCAGCAGTTTAGGCCTCTCCTACGAGCAGTACTTC | CASSLGLSYEQYF
TRBJ1-1 | - | few | TRBV7-9 | TGTGCCAGCAGACCCCGAGGGGGTTATGGGGACACTGAAGCTTTCTTT | CASRPRGGYGDTEAFF
TRBJ2-1 | - | - | TRBV7-6 | TGTGCCAGCAGCTTAGCGCCCGACAGTAGCTCCTACAATGAGCAGTTCTTC | CASSLAPDSSSYNEQFF
TRBJ2-1 | TRBD2 | - | TRBV13 | TGTGCCAGCAGCTTAGGTGTTAGCGGGGAGCAGTTCTTC | CASSLGVSGEQFF
TRBJ1-4 | - | few | TRBV30 | TGTGCCTGGAGTGTGTCAGGGGTTGGTGAAAAACTGTTTTTT | CAWSVSGVGEKLFF
TRBJ2-7 | TRBD2 | - | TRBV18 | TGTGCCAGCTCAACGGGACTAGCGCTCAACGAGCAGTACTTC | CASSTGLALNEQYF
TRBJ1-5 | - | - | TRBV7-9 | TGTGCCAGCAGCTCCGACACAAATAGCAATCAGCCCCAGCATTTT | CASSSDTNSNQPQHF
TRBJ2-1 | TRBD2 | few | TRBV7-9 | TGTGCCAGCAGCTTAGCGCTAGCGGGGGACAATGAGCAGTTCTTC | CASSLALAGDNEQFF
TRBJ2-3 | - | - | TRBV12-5 | TGTGCTAGTGGCCAGGACACCTCTAGCACAGATACGCAGTATTTT | CASGQDTSSTDTQYF